This T cell receptor beta chain was profiled in a study of blood T cell repertoires in COVID-19. This clone was observed a single time. As handled by the study authors: Reference gene primer amplification gave estimated nucleated cell counts. Profiled with immunoSEQ multiplex PCR; TCRdb holds only in-frame clones, not every one. For V, J and clone size, that table is used; D and trimming come from the DNA. The profile covers about 110,000 clones, with about 88% appearing a single time and under 9% taken by the ten largest. CDR1 SGHTA and CDR2 FQGNSA come from the germline V gene. The CDR3 length is 14 residues. Trimming took 5 bases from V and 2 from J, leaving 10 bases between them.

The chain is built from TRBV7-2 and TRBJ1-5; D is undetermined. The TCR sequence derives from a woman between 65 and 79 years old who had recovered from COVID-19. Sequencing was performed on peripheral blood. The CDR3 is CASSPSSGNQPQHF. The CDR3 nucleotides are TGTGCCAGCAGCCCGAGTAGTGGCAATCAGCCCCAGCATTTT.